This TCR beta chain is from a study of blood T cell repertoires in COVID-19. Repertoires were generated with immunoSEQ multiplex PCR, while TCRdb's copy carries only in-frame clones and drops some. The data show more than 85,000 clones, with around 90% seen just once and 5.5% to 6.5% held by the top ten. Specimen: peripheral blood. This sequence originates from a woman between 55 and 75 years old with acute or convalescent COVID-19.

CDR3 sequence (DNA): TGTGCCATCACCCCGACAGGGTTTACTGAAGCTTTCTTT. Residues: CAITPTGFTEAFF. The chain uses TRBV10-3 and TRBJ1-1; 7 positions match TRBD1. The germline gives CDR1 ENHRY, CDR2 SYGVKD. The CDR3 loop spans 13 amino acids. Trimming at V came to 7 bases and at J to 5 bases, leaving 7 bases not matched to a gene.